Below, 5 T cell receptor beta chains from the same sample are listed, as sequenced in a study of shared clonotypes between healthy human individuals. Using immunoSEQ multiplex PCR, the repertoire was profiled, and TCRdb retains in-frame clones only, with some absent. Found here are 1.5 million to 2.5 million clones, about 95% of them singletons; the top ten hold more than 0.95%. Naive CD8 cells lacked CD45RO, underwent positive selection for CCR7 and left out terminally differentiated effector memory CD45RA+ cells. Material for sequencing was naive CD8+ T cells sorted from blood. These receptors were collected from a man in his late teens or twenties in good health.

The chain carries TRBV6-6 and TRBJ1-6; TRBD1 is a possible D gene (6 bases). CDR3 size: 15 residues. The V gene's germline CDR1 is MNHNY and CDR2 SVGAGI (reference sequence). With 2 bases removed from V and 10 bases from J, the gap between germline ends came to 15 bases. Written as DNA, the CDR3 is TGTGCCAGCAGTTACCCGCCCGAGGGGGAATCACCCCTCCACTTT. It codes for CASSYPPEGESPLHF.

The chain employs TRBV6-6 and TRBJ2-5; D ambiguous. The V end was cut by 6 bases, the J end by 1 base, with 9 bases between. There are 13 residues in the CDR3. Germline lookup yields CDR1 MNHNY and CDR2 SVGAGI (reference sequence). This CDR3 is CASSRRTQETQYF. The CDR3 nucleotides read TGTGCCAGCAGCCGACGGACCCAAGAGACCCAGTACTTC.

Regarding this clone: Other DNA sequences in this sample translate to the same CDR3. The genes are TRBV11-2 and TRBJ2-7; TRBD1 matches 7 bases. The CDR3 contains 12 residues. V gave up 6 bases and J gave up 3 bases; unmatched junction bases: 2. The germline CDR1 and CDR2 sequences are SGHAT and FQNNGV. The CDR3 loop is CASSGDSYEQYF. CDR3 DNA: TGTGCCAGCAGTGGGGACAGCTACGAGCAGTACTTC. The entire variable domain, with the rest obtained from reference TRBV11-2 and TRBJ2-7, is as follows: EAGVAQSPRYKIIEKRQSVAFWCNPISGHATLYWYQQILGQGPKLLIQFQNNGVVDDSQLPKDRFSAERLKGVDSTLKIQPAKLEDSAVYLCASSGDSYEQYFGPGTRLTVT.

The rearrangement joins TRBV10-3 to TRBJ1-1; the match to TRBD1 covers 9 bases. The CDR3 runs to 15 residues. J gave up 4 bases and V 0 bases, and 3 bases lay outside the gene matches. Germline values: CDR1 ENHRY, CDR2 SYGVKD. The CDR3 DNA follows: TGTGCCATCAGTGAGTCGTCGGACAGGGGCACTGAAGCTTTCTTT. Encoded protein: CAISESSDRGTEAFF.

To note about this clone: This sample also contains other DNA sequences that code for the same CDR3. The J gene is TRBJ2-7, the V gene TRBV19, with 7 bases matching TRBD2. Losses at the gene ends were 5 bases for V and 1 base for J; bases not matched to a gene: 5. The CDR3 length is 14 residues. Germline lookup yields CDR1 LNHDA and CDR2 SQIVND (reference sequence). In DNA form, the CDR3 reads TGTGCCAGTAGTCCCCTGGGGGGGTCCTACGAGCAGTACTTC. This gives the protein CASSPLGGSYEQYF. Full variable domain (remainder filled in from reference TRBV19 and TRBJ2-7): DGGITQSPKYLFRKEGQNVTLSCEQNLNHDAMYWYRQDPGQGLRLIYYSQIVNDFQKGDIAEGYSVSREKKESFPLTVTSAQKNPTAFYLCASSPLGGSYEQYFGPGTRLTVT.